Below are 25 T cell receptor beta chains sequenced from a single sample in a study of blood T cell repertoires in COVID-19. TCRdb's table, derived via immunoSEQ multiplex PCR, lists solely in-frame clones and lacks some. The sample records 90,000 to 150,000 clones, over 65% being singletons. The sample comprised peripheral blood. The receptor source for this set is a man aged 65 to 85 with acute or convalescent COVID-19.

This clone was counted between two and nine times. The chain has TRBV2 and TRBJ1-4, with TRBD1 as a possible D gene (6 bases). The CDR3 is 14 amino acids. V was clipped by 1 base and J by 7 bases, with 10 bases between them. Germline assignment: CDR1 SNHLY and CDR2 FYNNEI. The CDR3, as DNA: TGTGCCAGCAGTGAAGGGGGGCGCGGTGAAAAACTGTTTTTT. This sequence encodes CASSEGGRGEKLFF.

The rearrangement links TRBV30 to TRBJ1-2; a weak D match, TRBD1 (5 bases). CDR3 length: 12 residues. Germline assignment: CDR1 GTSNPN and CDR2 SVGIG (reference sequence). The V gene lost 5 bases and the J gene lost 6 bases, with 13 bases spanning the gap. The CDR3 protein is CAWGIGEDGYTF. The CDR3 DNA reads TGTGCCTGGGGCATAGGGGAGGATGGCTACACCTTC.

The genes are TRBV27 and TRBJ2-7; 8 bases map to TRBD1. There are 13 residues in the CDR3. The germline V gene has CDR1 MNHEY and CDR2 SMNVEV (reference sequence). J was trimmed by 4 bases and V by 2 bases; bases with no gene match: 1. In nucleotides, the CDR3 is TGTGCCAGCAGTTTAAGGACAGGGTACGAGCAGTACTTC. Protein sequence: CASSLRTGYEQYF.

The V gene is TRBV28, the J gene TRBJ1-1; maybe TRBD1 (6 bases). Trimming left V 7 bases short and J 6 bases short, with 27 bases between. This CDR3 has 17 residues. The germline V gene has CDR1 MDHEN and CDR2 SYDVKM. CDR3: CASTTGLSRGTYAEAFF. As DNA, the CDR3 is TGTGCCAGCACGACCGGCTTATCCAGGGGAACATACGCTGAAGCTTTCTTT.

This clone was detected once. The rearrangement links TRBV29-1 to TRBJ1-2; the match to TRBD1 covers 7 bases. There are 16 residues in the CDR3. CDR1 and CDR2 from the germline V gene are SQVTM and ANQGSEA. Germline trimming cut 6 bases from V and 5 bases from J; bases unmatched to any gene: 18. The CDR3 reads CSVDGWVGGAEYGYTF. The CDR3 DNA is TGCAGCGTGGACGGTTGGGTAGGGGGCGCGGAATATGGCTACACCTTC.

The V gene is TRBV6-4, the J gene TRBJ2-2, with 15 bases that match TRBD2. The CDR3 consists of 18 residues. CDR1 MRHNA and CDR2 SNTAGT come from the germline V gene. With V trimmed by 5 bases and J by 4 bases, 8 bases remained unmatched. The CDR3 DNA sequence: TGTGCCAGCAGTTCCCTAGGACTAGCGGGAGGGCGCACCGGGGAGCTGTTTTTT. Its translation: CASSSLGLAGGRTGELFF.

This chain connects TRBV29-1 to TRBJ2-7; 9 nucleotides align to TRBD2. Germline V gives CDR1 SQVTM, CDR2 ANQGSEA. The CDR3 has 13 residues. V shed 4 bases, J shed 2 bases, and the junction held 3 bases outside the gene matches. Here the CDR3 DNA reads TGCAGCGTTGCGGGACTAGCACCCTACGAGCAGTACTTC. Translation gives CSVAGLAPYEQYF.

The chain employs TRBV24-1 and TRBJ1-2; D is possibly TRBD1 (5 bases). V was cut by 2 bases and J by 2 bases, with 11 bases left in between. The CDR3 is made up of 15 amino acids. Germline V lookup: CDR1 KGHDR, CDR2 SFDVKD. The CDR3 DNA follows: TGTGCCACCAGTGATTCGCAACCAGGGAACTATGGCTACACCTTC. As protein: CATSDSQPGNYGYTF.

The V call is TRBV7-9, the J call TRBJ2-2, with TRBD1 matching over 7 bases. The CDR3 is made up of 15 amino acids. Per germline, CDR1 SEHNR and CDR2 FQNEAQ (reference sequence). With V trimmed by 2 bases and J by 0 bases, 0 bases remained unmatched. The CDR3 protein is CASSLQGANTGELFF. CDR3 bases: TGTGCCAGCAGCTTACAGGGGGCGAACACCGGGGAGCTGTTTTTT.

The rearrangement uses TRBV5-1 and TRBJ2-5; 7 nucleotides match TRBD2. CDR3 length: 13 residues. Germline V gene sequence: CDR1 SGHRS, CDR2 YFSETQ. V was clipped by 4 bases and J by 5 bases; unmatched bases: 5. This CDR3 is CASSSGTGETQYF. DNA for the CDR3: TGCGCCAGCAGCAGCGGGACTGGTGAGACCCAGTACTTC.

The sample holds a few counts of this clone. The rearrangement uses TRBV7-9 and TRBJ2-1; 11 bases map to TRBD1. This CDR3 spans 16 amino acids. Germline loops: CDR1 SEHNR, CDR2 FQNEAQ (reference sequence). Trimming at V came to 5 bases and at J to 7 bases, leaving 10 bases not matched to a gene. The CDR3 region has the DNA TGTGCCAGCAGCCAGTACTTGGGACAGGGGGAAAATGAGCAGTTCTTC. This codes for CASSQYLGQGENEQFF.

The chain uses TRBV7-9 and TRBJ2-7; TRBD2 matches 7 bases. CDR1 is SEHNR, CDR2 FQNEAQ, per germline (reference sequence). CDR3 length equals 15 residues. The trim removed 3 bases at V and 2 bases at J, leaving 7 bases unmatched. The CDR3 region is CASSFYAGDPYEQYF. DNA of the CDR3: TGTGCCAGCAGCTTCTATGCGGGAGATCCCTACGAGCAGTACTTC.

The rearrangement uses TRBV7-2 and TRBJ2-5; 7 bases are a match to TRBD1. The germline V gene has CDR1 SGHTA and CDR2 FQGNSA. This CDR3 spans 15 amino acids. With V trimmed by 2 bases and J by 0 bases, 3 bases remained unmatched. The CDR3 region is CASSLNRGNQETQYF. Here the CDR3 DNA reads TGTGCCAGCAGCTTAAACAGGGGAAACCAAGAGACCCAGTACTTC.

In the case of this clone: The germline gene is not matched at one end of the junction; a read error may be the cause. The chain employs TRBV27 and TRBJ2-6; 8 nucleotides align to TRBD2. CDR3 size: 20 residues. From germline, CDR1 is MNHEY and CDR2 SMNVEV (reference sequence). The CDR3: CASCFSGGVAGFSGANVLTF. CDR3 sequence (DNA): TGTGCCAGCTGTTTTTCGGGGGGGGTGGCGGGGTTCTCTGGGGCCAACGTCCTGACTTTC.

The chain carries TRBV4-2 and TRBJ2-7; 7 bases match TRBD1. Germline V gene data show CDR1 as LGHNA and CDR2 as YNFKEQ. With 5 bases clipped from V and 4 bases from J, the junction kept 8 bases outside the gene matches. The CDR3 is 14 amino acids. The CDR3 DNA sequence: TGTGCCAGCAGCGAACGACAGGGCCGGTACGAGCAGTACTTC. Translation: CASSERQGRYEQYF.

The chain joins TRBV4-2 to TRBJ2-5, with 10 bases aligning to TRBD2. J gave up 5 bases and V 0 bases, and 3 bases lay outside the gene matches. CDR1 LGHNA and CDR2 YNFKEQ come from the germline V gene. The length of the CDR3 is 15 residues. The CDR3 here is CASSQDSGRRETQYF. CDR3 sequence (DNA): TGTGCCAGCAGCCAAGATAGCGGGAGGAGGGAGACCCAGTACTTC.

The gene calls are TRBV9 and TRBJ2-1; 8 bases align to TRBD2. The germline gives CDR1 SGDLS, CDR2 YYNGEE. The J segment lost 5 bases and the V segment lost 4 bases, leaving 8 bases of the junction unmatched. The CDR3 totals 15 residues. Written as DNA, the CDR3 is TGTGCCAGCAGCTACTCCGGGACTAGTAACAATGAGCAGTTCTTC. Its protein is CASSYSGTSNNEQFF.

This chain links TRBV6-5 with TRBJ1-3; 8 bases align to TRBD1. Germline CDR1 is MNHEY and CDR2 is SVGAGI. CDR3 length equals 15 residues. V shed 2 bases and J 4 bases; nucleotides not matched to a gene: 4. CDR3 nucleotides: TGTGCCAGCAGTTACCAGGGGGCGGGAGGAAACACCATATATTTT. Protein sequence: CASSYQGAGGNTIYF.

CDR3 amino acids: CASSSTGVGNSPLHF. The CDR3 DNA reads as TGTGCCAGCTCATCGACAGGGGTGGGAAATTCACCCCTCCACTTT. The chain uses TRBV18 and TRBJ1-6, with 8 bases fitting TRBD1. The CDR3 sequence is 15 residues long. From germline, CDR1 is KGHSH and CDR2 LQKENI. V gave up 5 bases and J gave up 7 bases; unmatched junction bases: 7. The complete variable domain, with remaining parts taken from reference TRBV18 and TRBJ1-6, reads NAGVMQNPRHLVRRRGQEARLRCSPMKGHSHVYWYRQLPEEGLKFMVYLQKENIIDESGMPKERFSAEFPKEGPSILRIQQVVRGDSAAYFCASSSTGVGNSPLHFGNGTRLTVT.

The CDR3 here is CASSPSFASLYNEQFF. The CDR3 DNA reads as TGTGCCAGCTCACCCTCTTTCGCGAGCCTCTACAATGAGCAGTTCTTC. The chain uses TRBV18 and TRBJ2-1, with no clear D. Deletions cut 3 bases from V and 3 bases from J, with 15 bases between. CDR3 length: 16 amino acids. The V gene's germline CDR1 is KGHSH and CDR2 LQKENI.

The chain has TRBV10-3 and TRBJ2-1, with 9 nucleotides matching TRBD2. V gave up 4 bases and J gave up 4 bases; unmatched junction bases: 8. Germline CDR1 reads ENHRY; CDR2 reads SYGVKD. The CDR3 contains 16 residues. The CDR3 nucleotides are TGTGCCATCAGTGGACCTAGGGCGGGAGGGTACAATGAGCAGTTCTTC. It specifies CAISGPRAGGYNEQFF.

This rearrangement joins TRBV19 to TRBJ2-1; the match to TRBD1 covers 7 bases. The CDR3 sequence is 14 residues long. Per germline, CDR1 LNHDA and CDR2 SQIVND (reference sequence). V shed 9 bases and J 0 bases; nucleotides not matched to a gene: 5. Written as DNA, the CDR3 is TGTGCCAGCCACCAGGGGGACTCCTACAATGAGCAGTTCTTC. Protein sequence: CASHQGDSYNEQFF.

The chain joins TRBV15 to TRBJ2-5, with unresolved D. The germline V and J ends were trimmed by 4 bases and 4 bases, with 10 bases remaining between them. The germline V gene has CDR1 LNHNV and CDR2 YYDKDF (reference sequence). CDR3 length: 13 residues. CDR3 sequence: CATSNWAGETQYF. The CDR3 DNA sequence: TGTGCCACCAGCAATTGGGCAGGAGAGACCCAGTACTTC.

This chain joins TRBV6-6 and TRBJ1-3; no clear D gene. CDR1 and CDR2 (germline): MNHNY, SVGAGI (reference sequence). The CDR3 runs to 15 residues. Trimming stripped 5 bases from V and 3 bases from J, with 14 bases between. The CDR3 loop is CASSPGDRYGNTIYF. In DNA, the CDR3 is TGTGCCAGCAGTCCCGGGGATCGGTATGGAAACACCATATATTTT.

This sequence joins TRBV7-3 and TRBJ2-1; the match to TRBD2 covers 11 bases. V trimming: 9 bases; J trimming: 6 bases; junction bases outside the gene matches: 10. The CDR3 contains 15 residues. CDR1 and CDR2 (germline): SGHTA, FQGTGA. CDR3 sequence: CASSRGLAGGNEQFF. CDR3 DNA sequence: TGTGCCAGTTCCCGAGGGCTAGCGGGAGGCAATGAGCAGTTCTTC.